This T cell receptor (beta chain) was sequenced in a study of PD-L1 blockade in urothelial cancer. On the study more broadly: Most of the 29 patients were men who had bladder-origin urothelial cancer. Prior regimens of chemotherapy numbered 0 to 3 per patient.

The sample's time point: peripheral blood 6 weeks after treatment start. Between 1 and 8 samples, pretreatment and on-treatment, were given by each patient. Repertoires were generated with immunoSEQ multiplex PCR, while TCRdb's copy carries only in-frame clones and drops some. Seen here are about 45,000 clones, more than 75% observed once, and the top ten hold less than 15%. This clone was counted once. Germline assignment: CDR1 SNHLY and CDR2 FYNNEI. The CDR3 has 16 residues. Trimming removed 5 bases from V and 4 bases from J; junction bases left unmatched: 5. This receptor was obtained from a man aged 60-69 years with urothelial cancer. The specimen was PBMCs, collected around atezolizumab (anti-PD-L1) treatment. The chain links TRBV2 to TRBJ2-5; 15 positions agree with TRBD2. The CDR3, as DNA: TGTGCCAGCAGTTCGGGACTAGCGGGAGGAGGAGAGACCCAGTACTTC. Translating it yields CASSSGLAGGGETQYF. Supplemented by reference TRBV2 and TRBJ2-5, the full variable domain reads EPEVTQTPSHQVTQMGQEVILRCVPISNHLYFYWYRQILGQKVEFLVSFYNNEISEKSEIFDDQFSVERPDGSNFTLKIRSTKLEDSAMYFCASSSGLAGGGETQYFGPGTRLLVL.